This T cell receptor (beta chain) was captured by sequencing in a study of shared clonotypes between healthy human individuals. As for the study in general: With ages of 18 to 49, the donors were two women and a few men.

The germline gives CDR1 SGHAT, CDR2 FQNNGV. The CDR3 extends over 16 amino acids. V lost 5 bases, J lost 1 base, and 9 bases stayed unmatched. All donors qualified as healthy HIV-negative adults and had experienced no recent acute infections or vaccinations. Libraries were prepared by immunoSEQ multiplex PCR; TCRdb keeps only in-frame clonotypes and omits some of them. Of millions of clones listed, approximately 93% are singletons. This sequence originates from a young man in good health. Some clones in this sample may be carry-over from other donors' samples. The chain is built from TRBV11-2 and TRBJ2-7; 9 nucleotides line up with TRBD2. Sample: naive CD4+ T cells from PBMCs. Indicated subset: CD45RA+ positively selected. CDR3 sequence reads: CASSPLGAGGSYEQYF. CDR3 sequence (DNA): TGTGCCAGCAGCCCCCTAGGAGCGGGAGGATCCTACGAGCAGTACTTC.